Reported below is one T cell receptor (beta chain). This entry belongs to a study of blood T cell repertoires in COVID-19. Study-wide background: PBMCs, B-cell-depleted T cells, or T cells were the source of the cDNA or gDNA that made up the material.

The V gene's germline CDR1 is MGHDK and CDR2 SYGVNS. The CDR3 spans 16 residues. Losses at the gene ends were 3 bases for V and 2 bases for J; bases not matched to a gene: 7. Generated by immunoSEQ multiplex PCR, the TCRdb table keeps only in-frame clones and is missing some. The data hold over 75,000 clones, with 85% to 95% observed a single time. This sequence was found in a human donor with active COVID-19. The donor label of this sample is uncertain. Specimen: peripheral blood. This chain uses TRBV25-1 with TRBJ1-3; 7 positions match TRBD1. CDR3 sequence: CASSDTQGLTGNTIYF. The CDR3 nucleotides read TGTGCCAGCAGTGACACACAGGGGTTAACTGGAAACACCATATATTTT.